This TCR beta chain was documented in a study of beta chain features in type 1 diabetes. The sequenced template was cDNA made from the entire isolated RNA. Profiling relied on immunoSEQ multiplex PCR, and the TCRdb table lists in-frame clones only, not all of them. This table holds under 400,000 clones, roughly 13% found once. Study-wide results and limits: A potential influence of HLA type upon TCRB rearrangement remained unresolved herein. All four CD4+ subsets from Type 1 diabetes patients carried moderately but significantly shorter TCRB CDR3s.

This clone was observed a handful of times. The antigen is undetermined. V lost 5 bases and J lost 5; bases outside the gene matches: 7. Germline lookup yields CDR1 SGHTA and CDR2 FQGNSA. The CDR3 runs 15 residues. The chain links TRBV7-2 to TRBJ2-3; 10 nucleotides match TRBD1. This TCR was sampled from a woman aged 18-29 years with type 1 diabetes. The sample was naive CD4+ T cells from blood. The CDR3 is CASSPPGTGEDTQYF. The CDR3 DNA sequence: TGTGCCAGCAGCCCCCCGGGGACAGGGGAAGATACGCAGTATTTT.